Shown below are 10 T cell receptor beta chains from a single sample sequenced in a study of cytomegalovirus exposure and HLA in healthy donors. The study ran its PCR with 60 Vbeta and 13 Jbeta primers. Assay used: immunoSEQ multiplex PCR; TCRdb lists only in-frame clones, some missing. The sample has 130,000 to 150,000 clones; about 76% are singletons. The sequenced material came from PBMCs. All receptors derive from a female donor in good health and CMV-seronegative.

The V gene is TRBV4-1, the J gene TRBJ2-1, with a possible D match to TRBD2 (5 bases). Looked up from germline, CDR1 is MGHRA and CDR2 is YSYEKL. The CDR3 has 13 residues. V lost 4 bases and J lost 7, with 11 bases in between. The DNA of the CDR3 is TGCGCCAGCAGCCGACAACTAGTGAATGAGCAGTTCTTC. Translating gives CASSRQLVNEQFF.

The chain carries TRBV4-3 and TRBJ2-7; TRBD2 aligns across 11 bases. There are 18 residues in the CDR3. Looked up from germline, CDR1 is LGHNA and CDR2 is YSLEER. The trim removed 1 base at V and 1 base at J, leaving 9 bases unmatched. The CDR3 sequence is CASSQVVSGLAESYEQYF. In DNA form, the CDR3 reads TGCGCCAGCAGCCAAGTGGTGTCGGGACTAGCGGAGTCCTACGAGCAGTACTTC.

The J gene is TRBJ2-3, the V gene TRBV9; tentative D call: TRBD2 (7 bases). Germline V gene lookup returns CDR1 SGDLS and CDR2 YYNGEE. V lost 0 bases, J lost 6 bases, and 11 bases lay in between. The CDR3 sequence is 14 residues long. The CDR3 protein is CASSVAGGRDTQYF. Written as DNA, the CDR3 is TGTGCCAGCAGCGTAGCGGGGGGCAGGGATACGCAGTATTTT.

This chain links TRBV9 with TRBJ1-1, with 7 bases identical to TRBD1. CDR1 and CDR2 from the germline V gene are SGDLS and YYNGEE. The CDR3 contains 16 residues. The ends lost 2 bases at V and 0 bases at J; junction bases unmatched: 7. The CDR3 region is CASSVLDRPMNTEAFF. CDR3 nucleotide sequence: TGTGCCAGCAGCGTCCTGGACAGGCCCATGAACACTGAAGCTTTCTTT.

This clone was recorded a few times. V gene TRBV18 combines with J gene TRBJ1-5; D unclear. In germline, CDR1 is KGHSH, CDR2 LQKENI. The CDR3 contains 15 residues. The V end lost 2 bases, the J end lost 0 bases, and 8 bases lay between the germline ends. CDR3 region: CASSPTRVSNQPQHF. The CDR3 DNA follows: TGTGCCAGCTCACCAACGAGGGTTAGCAATCAGCCCCAGCATTTT.

This rearrangement joins TRBV19 to TRBJ1-4, with 11 bases that match TRBD1. The CDR3 totals 14 residues. Germline V gives CDR1 LNHDA, CDR2 SQIVND (reference sequence). With 8 bases clipped from V and 8 bases from J, the junction kept 7 bases outside the gene matches. In nucleotides, the CDR3 is TGTGCCAGTCAGGACAGGGGGCAGTGGGAAAAACTGTTTTTT. This codes for CASQDRGQWEKLFF.

This clone was seen only once. This chain connects TRBV12-1 to TRBJ1-1; TRBD1 was called by the table and not checked on the DNA. TRBV12-1 is classified as a pseudogene. The CDR3 consists of 16 residues. The CDR3 DNA reads TGTGCCAGCAGCTCCGGGACAGGGTCTGGTAACACTGAAGCTTTCTTT. It specifies CASSSGTGSGNTEAFF.

This clone was observed once. This rearrangement joins TRBV9 to TRBJ2-7; tentative D call: TRBD2 (7 bases). CDR3 size: 16 residues. Trimming left V 4 bases short and J 3 bases short, with 20 bases between. CDR1 and CDR2 from the germline V gene are SGDLS and YYNGEE. CDR3 amino acids: CASSPPGGGGVYEQYF. The CDR3 DNA reads as TGTGCCAGCAGCCCCCCCGGGGGCGGGGGTGTCTACGAGCAGTACTTC.

The J gene is TRBJ1-2, the V gene TRBV2; 9 bases are shared with TRBD1. The germline V gene has CDR1 SNHLY and CDR2 FYNNEI. The CDR3 covers 12 residues. The J segment lost 4 bases and the V segment lost 8 bases, leaving 2 bases of the junction unmatched. The CDR3 here is CASRDRAYGYTF. The CDR3 DNA follows: TGTGCCAGCCGGGACAGGGCCTATGGCTACACCTTC.

This clone has only a few counts. This rearrangement joins TRBV6-1 to TRBJ1-2, with D uncertain. The CDR3 runs 15 residues. The V gene's germline CDR1 is MNHNS and CDR2 SASEGT. The V end lost 7 bases, the J end lost 2 bases, and 17 bases lay between the germline ends. Here the CDR3 DNA reads TGTGCCAGCAAAGATGATAGCTCTCTCAACTATGGCTACACCTTC. It encodes CASKDDSSLNYGYTF.